This T cell receptor beta chain appears in the sequencing data of a study of OX40 agonist ivuxolimab in advanced cancers. In the study overall: Partial responses occurred in three patients (one hepatocellular carcinoma, two cutaneous melanoma).

Patients had blood sampled at baseline and again on cycle 4 day 1 and cycle 7 day 1. Of note for this clone: Its specificity is not known.

Generated by immunoSEQ multiplex PCR, the TCRdb table keeps only in-frame clones and is missing some. Counted here are about 19,000 clones, 83% occurring once; the ten biggest clones make up more than 50%. General observations from the study: On average, CD8+ T cells showed a greater number of expanded clones than CD4+. In the 0.1 to 3.0 mg/kg range, CD4+ and CD8+ blood T cells had expanded clonally by week 6.

Looked up from germline, CDR1 is LNHDA and CDR2 is SQIVND (reference sequence). The CDR3 covers 14 residues. Trimming removed 2 bases from V and 1 base from J, with 8 bases in between. The material was CD4+ or CD8+ T cells sorted from blood, obtained in a trial of the OX40 agonist ivuxolimab. The source is an adult with an advanced solid tumor such as melanoma, head and neck, liver or kidney cancer. V and J are TRBV19 and TRBJ1-1, with D possibly matching TRBD1 (5 bases). The CDR3 bases are TGTGCCAGTAGTATAACGGGGGGGAACACTGAAGCTTTCTTT. Protein sequence: CASSITGGNTEAFF.